The 18 T cell receptor beta chains presented below share a single source sample, sequenced in a study of T-cell memory formation after mild COVID-19. One entry per CDR3 protein, called by TCRdb with MiXCR from the 5' RACE reads. This table has some 68,000 distinct CDR3 sequences, around 17% appearing once. Sequencing input: PBMCs or a T cell subset sorted from them (not recorded which). The receptors originated from an adult woman who had mild COVID-19 (a few samples of this study predate the infection). Cell type and time point are not known.

The chain carries TRBV9 and TRBJ2-7, with 9 positions matching TRBD2. Germline assignment: CDR1 SGDLS and CDR2 YYNGEE. Trimming at V came to 3 bases and at J to 0 bases, leaving 4 bases not matched to a gene. The CDR3 runs 15 residues. The CDR3: CASSAAGGPSYEQYF. The CDR3 nucleotides read TGTGCCAGCAGCGCCGCGGGAGGGCCCTCCTACGAGCAGTACTTC.

The rearrangement links TRBV12-3 or TRBV12-4 to TRBJ1-1; TRBD1 matches 10 bases. V shed 4 bases, J shed 6 bases, and the junction held 5 bases outside the gene matches. This CDR3 region has 14 residues. The CDR3 DNA follows: TGTGCCAGCAGTTCGGGACAGGGGTGGGCTGAAGCTTTCTTT. It encodes CASSSGQGWAEAFF.

This clonotype has ten or more counts. This chain connects TRBV4-2 to TRBJ2-3, with 9 nucleotides matching TRBD2. The CDR3 is 14 residues long. Trimming removed 0 bases from V and 6 bases from J; junction bases left unmatched: 1. Germline CDR1 and CDR2: LGHNA and YNFKEQ. CDR3 sequence (DNA): TGTGCCAGCAGCCAAGAAACTAGCGGGGATACGCAGTATTTT. Amino acid sequence: CASSQETSGDTQYF.

In its sample, this clonotype was seen a few times. The V and J genes are TRBV28 and TRBJ2-1, with 8 bases lining up with TRBD2. CDR3 length equals 17 residues. J lost 4 bases, V lost 6 bases, and 14 bases had no gene match. Germline CDR1 and CDR2: MDHEN and SYDVKM. CDR3 DNA sequence: TGTGCCAGCAGCCCTTTATTATCGGGGGGGGCGTACAATGAGCAGTTCTTC. Translated: CASSPLLSGGAYNEQFF. Full variable domain (rest looked up from reference TRBV28 and TRBJ2-1): DVKVTQSSRYLVKRTGEKVFLECVQDMDHENMFWYRQDPGLGLRLIYFSYDVKMKEKGDIPEGYSVSREKKERFSLILESASTNQTSMYLCASSPLLSGGAYNEQFFGPGTRLTVL.

This clonotype appeared a few times. Relative to the germline gene, one junction end is altered; a read error may explain this. The CDR3 sequence is CASGLTPYTDTQYF. CDR3 bases: TGTGCCAGCGGCTTGACCCCCTACACAGATACGCAGTATTTT. The rearrangement links TRBV7-8 to TRBJ2-3; D remains ambiguous. The length of the CDR3 is 14 residues. Germline lookup yields CDR1 SGHVS and CDR2 FQNEAQ.

The rearrangement links TRBV9 to TRBJ2-1; D not resolved. Germline V gene sequence: CDR1 SGDLS, CDR2 YYNGEE. V was cut by 3 bases and J by 7 bases, with 14 bases left in between. The CDR3 runs 14 residues. The CDR3: CASSARLFGNEQFF. The CDR3 nucleotides are TGTGCCAGCAGCGCCCGACTCTTCGGGAATGAGCAGTTCTTC.

V usage is TRBV5-1 and J usage is TRBJ2-3, with 12 bases fitting TRBD2. CDR3 size: 15 residues. J lost 4 bases, V lost 4 bases, and 4 bases had no gene match. Germline V CDR1 and CDR2: SGHRS, YFSETQ. CDR3 DNA: TGCGCCAGCAGCCTAGGACTAGCGGGGCCAGATACGCAGTATTTT. Translating gives CASSLGLAGPDTQYF. The full variable domain, its missing parts supplied by reference TRBV5-1 and TRBJ2-3, is KAGVTQTPRYLIKTRGQQVTLSCSPISGHRSVSWYQQTPGQGLQFLFEYFSETQRNKGNFPGRFSGRQFSNSRSEMNVSTLELGDSALYLCASSLGLAGPDTQYFGPGTRLTVL.

The V and J genes are TRBV20-1 and TRBJ1-1; D is undetermined. The CDR3 runs 12 residues. V was shortened by 5 bases and J by 0 bases, with 7 bases between the two germline ends. Germline V gene sequence: CDR1 DFQATT, CDR2 SNEGSKA (reference sequence). CDR3 sequence (DNA): TGCAGTGCTGCCCCTTTGAACACTGAAGCTTTCTTT. This gives the protein CSAAPLNTEAFF.

This clonotype was seen more than once but under ten times. This sequence joins TRBV24-1 and TRBJ1-2; no definite D call. CDR1 is KGHDR, CDR2 SFDVKD, per germline. This CDR3 contains 11 residues. Trimming left V 3 bases short and J 7 bases short, with 5 bases between. CDR3 amino acids: CATSDMGGYTF. The DNA for the CDR3 is TGTGCCACCAGTGATATGGGTGGCTACACCTTC.

This clonotype came up a few times. The V call is TRBV4-3, the J call TRBJ2-1, with D possibly TRBD2 on 5 matching bases. The CDR3 runs 16 residues. Germline V gives CDR1 LGHNA, CDR2 YSLEER. Trimming pared 0 bases from V and 6 bases from J, leaving 15 bases between. This chain's CDR3 is CASSQDPPSSTNEQFF. CDR3 DNA sequence: TGCGCCAGCAGCCAAGATCCTCCTAGCAGTACCAATGAGCAGTTCTTC.

The sample holds a few counts of this clonotype. This chain uses TRBV12-3 or TRBV12-4 with TRBJ2-2; D is possibly TRBD2 (6 bases). CDR3 length: 14 amino acids. Trimming removed 8 bases at V and 1 base at J, with 11 bases between. CDR3 coding DNA: TGTGCCAGCGCCGGGACTGAGAACACCGGGGAGCTGTTTTTT. Encoded protein: CASAGTENTGELFF.

The gene calls are TRBV5-4 and TRBJ1-2; the match to TRBD1 covers 8 bases. With 3 bases clipped from V and 0 bases from J, the junction kept 4 bases outside the gene matches. Germline V gene sequence: CDR1 SGHNT, CDR2 YYREEE (reference sequence). The CDR3 is 15 residues long. The CDR3 DNA sequence: TGTGCCAGCAGCTGGGGACAGGAAACTAACTATGGCTACACCTTC. The encoded protein is CASSWGQETNYGYTF. Variable domain in full (rest from reference TRBV5-4 and TRBJ1-2): ETGVTQSPTHLIKTRGQQVTLRCSSQSGHNTVSWYQQALGQGPQFIFQYYREEENGRGNFPPRFSGLQFPNYSSELNVNALELDDSALYLCASSWGQETNYGYTFGSGTRLTVV.

The V and J genes are TRBV4-1 and TRBJ2-3; 9 bases are a match to TRBD2. This CDR3 is 15 amino acids long. The V gene's germline CDR1 is MGHRA and CDR2 YSYEKL. V was pared by 6 bases and J by 4 bases, with 8 bases of the junction left unmatched. The CDR3 DNA follows: TGCGCCAGCAGACCTTATAGCGGGGGATCAGATACGCAGTATTTT. Translated: CASRPYSGGSDTQYF.

This clonotype was recorded a few times. This rearrangement joins TRBV11-2 to TRBJ2-2; 8 nucleotides agree with TRBD1. CDR1 is SGHAT and CDR2 is FQNNGV in the germline V gene. Trimming at V came to 5 bases and at J to 0 bases, leaving 2 bases not matched to a gene. The CDR3 contains 15 residues. In DNA, the CDR3 is TGTGCCAGCAGCCCAGGGGGCGCGAACACCGGGGAGCTGTTTTTT. Translation gives CASSPGGANTGELFF.

This clonotype was observed many times. This chain uses TRBV5-1 with TRBJ2-7; the match to TRBD1 covers 7 bases. The CDR3 totals 15 residues. CDR1 is SGHRS and CDR2 is YFSETQ in the germline V gene. V lost 4 bases, J lost 5 bases, and 12 bases stayed unmatched. The CDR3 loop reads CASSPRQGTKDEQYF. DNA for the CDR3: TGCGCCAGCAGCCCAAGACAGGGTACGAAGGACGAGCAGTACTTC. Full variable domain (remainder filled in from reference TRBV5-1 and TRBJ2-7): KAGVTQTPRYLIKTRGQQVTLSCSPISGHRSVSWYQQTPGQGLQFLFEYFSETQRNKGNFPGRFSGRQFSNSRSEMNVSTLELGDSALYLCASSPRQGTKDEQYFGPGTRLTVT.

J is TRBJ2-5 and V is TRBV6-1, with D perhaps assigned TRBD1 or TRBD2 (5 bases each). Trimming removed 8 bases at V and 2 bases at J, with 15 bases between. The CDR3 is made up of 14 amino acids. Per the germline V gene, CDR1 is MNHNS and CDR2 is SASEGT. The CDR3 is CASGDGGGQETQYF. DNA for the CDR3: TGTGCCAGCGGGGACGGTGGAGGACAAGAGACCCAGTACTTC.

The rearrangement links TRBV6-2 or TRBV6-3 to TRBJ1-5; D is ambiguous. Trimming stripped 2 bases from V and 10 bases from J, with 9 bases between. Germline V gene data show CDR1 as MNHEY and CDR2 as SVGEGT. The CDR3 has 12 amino acids. DNA of the CDR3: TGTGCCAGCAGTTACGATCGGCAACCCCAGCATTTT. This sequence encodes CASSYDRQPQHF.

J is TRBJ2-3 and V is TRBV2; no clear D gene. V lost 10 bases, J lost 0 bases, and 5 bases lay in between. This CDR3 has 11 amino acids. Germline-derived CDR1 and CDR2 are SNHLY and FYNNEI. CDR3 protein: CATLSTDTQYF. CDR3 nucleotides: TGTGCCACTTTAAGCACAGATACGCAGTATTTT.